This passage covers 23 T cell receptor beta chains from one sample sequenced in a study of T cells in Graves' hyperthyroidism and ophthalmopathy. Authors of the study amplified TCR beta CDR3 regions from RNA transcripts. The HTBI primer set drove a first-round RT-PCR of the TCR CDR3. TCRdb re-called the multiplex PCR reads through MiXCR, storing one row per CDR3 protein. The repertoire holds around 690,000 distinct CDR3 sequences, around 20% seen once, with around a third in the top ten. Sequencing used blood. The receptors originated from a man in his thirties or forties with Graves' ophthalmopathy.

This clonotype was picked up many times. This chain uses TRBV6-1 with TRBJ2-5, with a possible D match to TRBD1 (5 bases). This CDR3 region has 12 residues. The germline V gene encodes CDR1 MNHNS and CDR2 SASEGT. V dropped 5 bases and J dropped 5 bases, with 9 bases sitting between them. The CDR3 loop is CASSWGRETQYF. The CDR3 region has the DNA TGTGCCAGCAGTTGGGGCAGGGAGACCCAGTACTTC.

The V and J genes are TRBV27 and TRBJ2-1; 8 bases fit TRBD1. The CDR3 contains 12 residues. The V gene end was trimmed by 3 bases and the J gene end by 13 bases; junction bases not matched to a gene: 5. The germline CDR1 and CDR2 sequences are MNHEY and SMNVEV (reference sequence). CDR3 amino acids: CASSFPGQGQFF. DNA for the CDR3: TGTGCCAGCAGTTTTCCCGGACAGGGTCAGTTCTTC.

Ten or more counts support this clonotype. The DNA of the CDR3 is TGTGCCAGCAGCGTAGGGGGGGGAAGCTATGGCTACACCTTC. Translated, it gives CASSVGGGSYGYTF. The V gene is TRBV9, the J gene TRBJ1-2, with a tentative D call TRBD1 (5 bases). The CDR3 is 14 amino acids. Germline V lookup: CDR1 SGDLS, CDR2 YYNGEE. Deletions cut 0 bases from V and 4 bases from J, with 10 bases between.

This chain connects TRBV4-1 to TRBJ2-1, with a weak D call TRBD2 (6 bases). Germline values: CDR1 MGHRA, CDR2 YSYEKL. The CDR3 is 15 amino acids. Trimming pared 0 bases from V and 5 bases from J, leaving 11 bases between. The CDR3 reads CASSQDRGTNNEQFF. The CDR3 coding sequence is TGCGCCAGCAGCCAAGATCGGGGGACCAACAATGAGCAGTTCTTC.

This clonotype was detected once. A much larger clone lies one base from this, so it may be a read error. This chain joins TRBV30 and TRBJ2-1, with a tentative D call TRBD2 (6 bases). The length of the CDR3 is 14 residues. Germline CDR1 and CDR2: GTSNPN and SVGIG (reference sequence). The V gene lost 5 bases and the J gene lost 10 bases, with 21 bases spanning the gap. For the CDR3, the DNA is TGTGCCTGGGGTAGAGGAGGGTCCCTAGAGGAGCAGTTCTTC. This encodes CAWGRGGSLEEQFF.

There are a few counts of this clonotype. V gene TRBV3-2 combines with J gene TRBJ2-3. TRBV3-2 is a pseudogene locus. This CDR3 is 14 amino acids long. The CDR3 DNA is TGTGCCAGCGAGCCCAGTGGTTCCACAGATACGCAGTATTTT. It translates to CASEPSGSTDTQYF.

This clonotype was seen at least ten times. This chain connects TRBV20-1 to TRBJ1-1, with D possibly TRBD1 on 6 matching bases. This CDR3 contains 14 residues. Looked up from germline, CDR1 is DFQATT and CDR2 is SNEGSKA (reference sequence). V shed 5 bases and J shed 5 bases, with 18 bases lying between them. CDR3 protein: CSAEDNRVRTEAFF. The CDR3, as DNA: TGCAGTGCTGAAGATAACAGGGTTCGAACTGAAGCTTTCTTT.

This clonotype was counted between two and nine times. The chain has TRBV7-2 and TRBJ2-1, with D possibly called TRBD1 or TRBD2 (9 bases each). Trimming cost V 4 bases and J 4 bases, with 32 bases left between them. CDR1 is SGHTA, CDR2 FQGNSA, per germline. The CDR3 length is 21 residues. The CDR3 sequence: CASSWLPGTGPTSGLYNEQFF. The CDR3 DNA sequence: TGTGCCAGCAGCTGGCTCCCCGGGACAGGGCCAACTAGCGGGCTATACAATGAGCAGTTCTTC.

The gene calls are TRBV19 and TRBJ2-3; 11 nucleotides line up with TRBD2. Germline values: CDR1 LNHDA, CDR2 SQIVND (reference sequence). J was trimmed by 5 bases and V by 6 bases; bases with no gene match: 7. The CDR3 has 15 residues. CDR3 sequence: CASSPPGLAGDTQYF. CDR3 in DNA: TGTGCCAGTAGCCCCCCAGGACTAGCGGGAGATACGCAGTATTTT.

This CDR3 is CASSPALASGRDNEQFF. CDR3 bases: TGTGCCAGCAGTCCCGCACTGGCTAGCGGGAGGGACAATGAGCAGTTCTTC. This chain joins TRBV12-3 or TRBV12-4 and TRBJ2-1; 12 bases line up with TRBD2. Losses at the gene ends were 5 bases for V and 5 bases for J; bases not matched to a gene: 10. CDR3 length equals 17 residues.

This clonotype was observed many times. The CDR3, as DNA: TGTGCCAGCAGCCCCCGGGGGGCTATGAACACTGAAGCTTTCTTT. The encoded protein is CASSPRGAMNTEAFF. The chain couples TRBV12-3 or TRBV12-4 to TRBJ1-1; a weak D match, TRBD1 (6 bases). V dropped 6 bases and J dropped 0 bases, with 14 bases sitting between them. CDR3 length equals 15 residues.

The chain carries TRBV7-8 and TRBJ2-3, with a weak D call TRBD1 (6 bases). CDR3 size: 15 residues. CDR1 and CDR2 from the germline V gene are SGHVS and FQNEAQ. The germline V and J ends were trimmed by 3 bases and 6 bases, with 16 bases remaining between them. CDR3 loop: CASSFYRAKADTQYF. CDR3 coding DNA: TGTGCCAGCAGCTTTTACAGGGCGAAAGCGGATACGCAGTATTTT.

There are a few counts of this clonotype. This chain joins TRBV5-6 and TRBJ1-1; D is undetermined. V gave up 4 bases and J gave up 4 bases, with 14 bases separating them. The CDR3 contains 14 residues. The germline gives CDR1 SGHDT, CDR2 YYEEEE. The CDR3 sequence is CASSTRRDPTEAFF. CDR3 nucleotide sequence: TGTGCCAGCAGCACGAGAAGGGATCCCACTGAAGCTTTCTTT.

V and J are TRBV5-1 and TRBJ2-4; TRBD1 is a possible D gene (6 bases). The germline gives CDR1 SGHRS, CDR2 YFSETQ. The CDR3 is 11 amino acids. Trimming removed 5 bases from V and 10 bases from J, with 10 bases in between. CDR3 in DNA: TGCGCCAGCAGTCCCCAGGGGATTCAGTACTTC. Encoded protein: CASSPQGIQYF.

This clonotype is a singleton in its sample. This chain links TRBV6-5 with TRBJ1-2; no clear D. Germline CDR1 is MNHEY and CDR2 is SVGAGI. The V end lost 0 bases, the J end lost 8 bases, and 13 bases lay between the germline ends. The CDR3 has 14 residues. The CDR3 DNA follows: TGTGCCAGCAGTTACTCGAAGGAGGTCGGAGGCTACACCTTC. Translation: CASSYSKEVGGYTF.

The V call is TRBV9, the J call TRBJ1-1; TRBD1 is a possible D gene (6 bases). V was pared by 4 bases and J by 1 base, with 11 bases between. This CDR3 is 14 amino acids long. The germline V gene has CDR1 SGDLS and CDR2 YYNGEE. CDR3 nucleotides: TGTGCCAGCAGCCTCCGGACAGAGAACACTGAAGCTTTCTTT. Translated: CASSLRTENTEAFF.

This chain joins TRBV6-5 and TRBJ1-5; D gene unclear. The CDR3 runs to 18 residues. Trimming stripped 0 bases from V and 3 bases from J, with 18 bases between. Germline lookup yields CDR1 MNHEY and CDR2 SVGAGI. CDR3 DNA sequence: TGTGCCAGCAGTTACTCGGAAGGGAAAGGCCACGACAATCAGCCCCAGCATTTT. Translating gives CASSYSEGKGHDNQPQHF.

The chain uses TRBV30 and TRBJ2-7; TRBD2 agrees at 10 bases. In germline, CDR1 is GTSNPN, CDR2 SVGIG (reference sequence). With 0 bases clipped from V and 0 bases from J, the junction kept 5 bases outside the gene matches. The CDR3 is 16 amino acids. The CDR3 DNA reads as TGTGCCTGGAGTGTGTACCAGCGGGAGGGCTCCTACGAGCAGTACTTC. Its protein is CAWSVYQREGSYEQYF.

J is TRBJ2-5 and V is TRBV6-2 or TRBV6-3; perhaps TRBD1 as D (5 bases). The CDR3 has 18 amino acids. V was clipped by 4 bases and J by 0 bases, with 21 bases between them. The germline CDR1 and CDR2 sequences are MNHEY and SVGEGT. The CDR3 is CASSFFSLLGADQETQYF. The CDR3 coding sequence is TGTGCCAGCAGTTTTTTCTCCCTCCTAGGGGCGGACCAAGAGACCCAGTACTTC.

The chain combines TRBV6-1 with TRBJ2-3; 11 bases are shared with TRBD2. The CDR3 loop spans 16 amino acids. CDR1 and CDR2 from the germline V gene are MNHNS and SASEGT. V shed 6 bases and J 4 bases; nucleotides not matched to a gene: 9. The CDR3 bases are TGTGCCAGCAGGCCTAGCGGGAGGAGAGACGCAGATACGCAGTATTTT. Its protein product is CASRPSGRRDADTQYF.

This clonotype occurred a few times. The CDR3 coding sequence is TGTGCCAGCAGCGTAGAGCCTAGCGGGAGTACAGATACGCAGTATTTT. The encoded protein is CASSVEPSGSTDTQYF. The chain joins TRBV9 to TRBJ2-3; 10 bases line up with TRBD2. Germline V gene data show CDR1 as SGDLS and CDR2 as YYNGEE. The CDR3 length is 16 residues. V gave up 0 bases and J gave up 3 bases; unmatched junction bases: 4.

This clonotype was detected only a few times. The rearrangement uses TRBV7-9 and TRBJ2-7; D is possibly TRBD1 or TRBD2 (5 bases each). Germline V gene data show CDR1 as SEHNR and CDR2 as FQNEAQ (reference sequence). V dropped 5 bases and J dropped 0 bases, with 17 bases sitting between them. The CDR3 covers 16 residues. This CDR3 is CASSRWGDRDSYEQYF. The CDR3 DNA reads as TGTGCCAGCAGCCGGTGGGGAGACAGAGACTCCTACGAGCAGTACTTC.

This clonotype occurred many times. The chain joins TRBV2 to TRBJ2-7; 8 nucleotides match TRBD2. Germline V gene lookup returns CDR1 SNHLY and CDR2 FYNNEI. Unmatched junction bases numbered 7, after V lost 3 bases and J lost 0 bases. The CDR3 loop spans 16 amino acids. The CDR3 sequence is CASSEPTSASSYEQYF. In DNA form, the CDR3 reads TGTGCCAGCAGTGAGCCGACTAGCGCGAGCTCCTACGAGCAGTACTTC.